These 7 T cell receptor beta chains were sequenced from one sample in a study of T cells in Graves' hyperthyroidism and ophthalmopathy. Amplified TCR beta CDR3 regions derived from RNA transcripts. First-round RT-PCR with HTBI primers amplified the TCR CDR3 region. A single record per CDR3 protein comes from TCRdb applying MiXCR to the multiplex PCR reads. This table has 550,000 to 800,000 distinct CDR3 sequences, around 15% appearing once. Sequenced input: blood. The receptors here all came from a man aged 45-65 years with Graves' hyperthyroidism.

V usage is TRBV30 and J usage is TRBJ1-2; D not certain. CDR1 and CDR2 from the germline V gene are GTSNPN and SVGIG (reference sequence). The CDR3 has 13 residues. V gave up 1 base and J gave up 6 bases, with 12 bases separating them. CDR3 amino acids: CAWSAQSTNGYTF. Here the CDR3 DNA reads TGTGCCTGGAGTGCCCAGTCAACTAATGGCTACACCTTC.

This clonotype has ten or more counts. The chain carries TRBV12-3 or TRBV12-4 and TRBJ2-1, with 10 bases aligning to TRBD1. V lost 6 bases to trimming and J lost 3 bases; unmatched junction nucleotides: 5. The CDR3 has 15 residues. The CDR3 reads CASSIGQGGYNEQFF. For the CDR3, the DNA is TGTGCCAGCAGCATTGGACAGGGGGGCTACAATGAGCAGTTCTTC.

This clonotype was detected ten times or more. The J gene is TRBJ2-2, the V gene TRBV19; D ambiguous. The CDR3 is 15 amino acids. V was shortened by 2 bases and J by 8 bases, with 15 bases between the two germline ends. The germline CDR1 and CDR2 sequences are LNHDA and SQIVND (reference sequence). CDR3 bases: TGTGCCAGTAGTATAATAAACCGACTCGGAGGGGAGCTGTTTTTT. Amino acid sequence: CASSIINRLGGELFF.

This clonotype was counted at least ten times. The rearrangement joins TRBV2 to TRBJ2-7; 9 bases fit TRBD1. Trimming took 7 bases from V and 6 from J; bases not matched to a gene: 7. The germline gives CDR1 SNHLY, CDR2 FYNNEI. There are 13 residues in the CDR3. CDR3 region: CASNGDRVREQYF. CDR3 nucleotides: TGTGCCAGCAACGGGGACAGGGTACGCGAGCAGTACTTC.

This clonotype was observed many times. Sequence at one end of the junction differs from germline and may be a read error. The chain links TRBV5-1 to TRBJ1-5; a weak D match, TRBD1 (6 bases). The germline V gene has CDR1 SGHRS and CDR2 YFSETQ. The CDR3 is 14 residues long. The CDR3 sequence is CASSLEGGNQPQHF. CDR3 in DNA: TGTGCCAGCAGTTTAGAGGGGGGCAATCAGCCCCAGCATTTT.

This clonotype was detected once. A much larger clone sits a single nucleotide away, making a read error possible. The chain joins TRBV28 to TRBJ2-7, with D uncertain. Germline lookup yields CDR1 MDHEN and CDR2 SYDVKM. The CDR3 spans 14 residues. Trimming left V 3 bases short and J 5 bases short, with 14 bases between. The CDR3 loop reads CASSFGHGGHEQYF. CDR3 nucleotide sequence: TGTGCCAGCAGTTTTGGGCACGGTGGACACGAGCAGTACTTC.

In its sample, this clonotype was seen a few times. The rearrangement links TRBV27 to TRBJ1-4; 12 bases match TRBD1. The CDR3 extends over 14 amino acids. The V gene end was trimmed by 7 bases and the J gene end by 8 bases; junction bases not matched to a gene: 5. Looked up from germline, CDR1 is MNHEY and CDR2 is SMNVEV (reference sequence). CDR3 DNA sequence: TGTGCCAGCAAAGTAGGGACAGGGGGCGAAAAACTGTTTTTT. The encoded protein is CASKVGTGGEKLFF.